A single sample gave rise to the 25 T cell receptor beta chains below, sequenced in a study of blood T cell repertoires in COVID-19 (dated by TCRdb to about 2020). Libraries were constructed by the immunoSEQ multiplex PCR assay. Sourced from immuneACCESS, this table was stored by TCRdb with only in-frame sequences that have V and J called. A share of the clones is absent; for the studies checked, an unresolved V gene accounts for under half, and the remainder has no known explanation. The sample table shows 350,000 to 550,000 clones, and 80% to 90% are seen once. The leading ten clones occupy roughly 1.1% of the sample. Sequenced: PBMCs or T cells enriched from blood (not recorded which). These receptors originate from a man aged 25 to 40 who had recovered from COVID-19.

The CDR3, as DNA: TGCGCCAGCAGCTCGGGGTGGAGCACGCCTGAAGCTTTCTTT. Translated, it gives CASSSGWSTPEAFF. This sequence joins TRBV5-1 and TRBJ1-1; D gene ambiguous. Germline loops: CDR1 SGHRS, CDR2 YFSETQ. V was clipped by 3 bases and J by 6 bases, with 15 bases between them. The CDR3 runs 14 residues.

The chain couples TRBV30 to TRBJ1-1; the D is unclear. The CDR3 covers 11 residues. Germline lookup yields CDR1 GTSNPN and CDR2 SVGIG (reference sequence). Trimming took 2 bases from V and 9 from J, leaving 10 bases between them. The CDR3 sequence is CAWSTSAQAFF. As DNA, the CDR3 is TGTGCCTGGAGTACATCCGCACAAGCTTTCTTT.

The chain employs TRBV13 and TRBJ2-5, with D perhaps matching TRBD2 (6 bases). CDR1 is PRHDT and CDR2 is FYEKMQ in the germline V gene (reference sequence). The ends were cut back, 4 bases at V and 5 bases at J, with 17 bases in the middle. CDR3 length: 15 residues. CDR3 in DNA: TGTGCCAGCAGCTCGAGAGAGACGGCGGGGGAGACCCAGTACTTC. Its protein product is CASSSRETAGETQYF. Together with reference TRBV13 and TRBJ2-5, the CDR3 gives the full variable domain: AAGVIQSPRHLIKEKRETATLKCYPIPRHDTVYWYQQGPGQDPQFLISFYEKMQSDKGSIPDRFSAQQFSDYHSELNMSSLELGDSALYFCASSSRETAGETQYFGPGTRLLVL.

This chain joins TRBV18 and TRBJ2-1; D uncertain. Germline V gives CDR1 KGHSH, CDR2 LQKENI. The CDR3 sequence is 19 residues long. Trimming left V 1 base short and J 4 bases short, with 23 bases between. The CDR3 nucleotides are TGTGCCAGCTCACCACTGGCGCTACTTCCTCTAGTACAATACAATGAGCAGTTCTTC. Its protein is CASSPLALLPLVQYNEQFF.

The CDR3 DNA reads TGTGCCAGCAGCTTAGGAGCGGAGACCCAGTACTTC. Translation gives CASSLGAETQYF. The chain employs TRBV11-2 and TRBJ2-5, with D unclear. The CDR3 runs 12 residues. Germline V gene data show CDR1 as SGHAT and CDR2 as FQNNGV. V lost 1 base, J lost 5 bases, and 5 bases lay in between.

The chain uses TRBV28 and TRBJ1-1; perhaps TRBD1 as D (5 bases). With 4 bases removed from V and 5 bases from J, the gap between germline ends came to 11 bases. The germline CDR1 and CDR2 sequences are MDHEN and SYDVKM. The CDR3 runs to 13 residues. The CDR3 nucleotides are TGTGCCAGCAGTTCACAGGTGGGTACTGAAGCTTTCTTT. This translates into CASSSQVGTEAFF.

The chain employs TRBV14 and TRBJ2-5; D is unclear. The CDR3 extends over 15 amino acids. Trimming removed 1 base at V and 0 bases at J, with 9 bases between. The germline V gene has CDR1 SGHDN and CDR2 FVKESK. CDR3 loop: CASSQGENYQETQYF. CDR3 nucleotide sequence: TGTGCCAGCAGCCAAGGCGAGAACTACCAAGAGACCCAGTACTTC.

V gene TRBV29-1 combines with J gene TRBJ1-6, with D uncertain. Germline assignment: CDR1 SQVTM and CDR2 ANQGSEA. The CDR3 sequence is 16 residues long. V lost 3 bases and J lost 0, with 12 bases in between. The CDR3 loop reads CSVELEYYSYNSPLHF. The CDR3 nucleotides read TGCAGCGTTGAGCTGGAATACTACTCCTATAATTCACCCCTCCACTTT.

V usage is TRBV28 and J usage is TRBJ2-1; 7 nucleotides match TRBD2. V lost 2 bases to trimming and J lost 6 bases; unmatched junction nucleotides: 4. Germline V gene lookup returns CDR1 MDHEN and CDR2 SYDVKM. This CDR3 is 14 amino acids long. The CDR3 DNA reads as TGTGCCAGCAGTTTAGCGGGAGTCTCCAATGAGCAGTTCTTC. This translates into CASSLAGVSNEQFF.

The chain employs TRBV12-3 or TRBV12-4 and TRBJ2-7, with TRBD2 matching over 7 bases. The CDR3 runs 13 residues. V was pared by 6 bases and J by 6 bases, with 8 bases of the junction left unmatched. This chain's CDR3 is CASSQMTSPEQYF. In DNA form, the CDR3 reads TGTGCCAGCAGCCAAATGACTAGCCCCGAGCAGTACTTC.

This clone was picked up one time. The rearrangement uses TRBV7-2 and TRBJ1-4, with unresolved D. V was pared by 5 bases and J by 3 bases, with 10 bases between. CDR1 SGHTA and CDR2 FQGNSA come from the germline V gene. The CDR3 length is 14 residues. CDR3 in amino acids: CASSRGWSNEKLFF. CDR3 nucleotides: TGTGCCAGCAGCCGGGGTTGGTCTAATGAAAAACTGTTTTTT. Based on the CDR3 plus reference TRBV7-2 and TRBJ1-4, the full variable domain is GAGVSQSPSNKVTEKGKDVELRCDPISGHTALYWYRQSLGQGLEFLIYFQGNSAPDKSGLPSDRFSAERTGGSVSTLTIQRTQQEDSAVYLCASSRGWSNEKLFFGSGTQLSVL.

The V call is TRBV11-2, the J call TRBJ2-3, with no clear D. The CDR3 runs to 16 residues. Per the germline V gene, CDR1 is SGHAT and CDR2 is FQNNGV. V gave up 0 bases and J gave up 2 bases, with 12 bases separating them. CDR3 loop: CASSLERSGFTDTQYF. CDR3 DNA: TGTGCCAGCAGCTTAGAGAGGTCCGGCTTCACAGATACGCAGTATTTT.

The chain couples TRBV5-1 to TRBJ1-1; the D is unclear. CDR3 length equals 15 residues. Looked up from germline, CDR1 is SGHRS and CDR2 is YFSETQ. V lost 0 bases, J lost 0 bases, and 9 bases lay in between. This chain's CDR3 is CASSLGPMVNTEAFF. The CDR3 DNA reads TGCGCCAGCAGCTTGGGGCCAATGGTGAACACTGAAGCTTTCTTT.

The chain combines TRBV28 with TRBJ2-4; D possibly corresponds to TRBD1 (5 bases). Germline V gene sequence: CDR1 MDHEN, CDR2 SYDVKM. CDR3 length equals 16 residues. The V end lost 4 bases, the J end lost 7 bases, and 20 bases lay between the germline ends. In DNA, the CDR3 is TGTGCCAGCAGTTGGGTCCTAGACAGCCCCGGGAACATTCAGTACTTC. Its protein is CASSWVLDSPGNIQYF.

This chain connects TRBV5-6 to TRBJ2-2; tentatively, D is TRBD1 (5 bases). Per the germline V gene, CDR1 is SGHDT and CDR2 is YYEEEE. The CDR3 covers 16 residues. V was cut by 0 bases and J by 3 bases, with 12 bases left in between. The CDR3: CASSLGKGPDTGELFF. CDR3 DNA sequence: TGTGCCAGCAGCTTGGGTAAGGGGCCGGACACCGGGGAGCTGTTTTTT.

The chain joins TRBV3-1 (or the pseudogene TRBV3-2) to TRBJ1-2, with TRBD1 as a possible D gene (5 bases). Looked up from germline, CDR1 is LGHDT and CDR2 is YNNKEL (reference sequence). The CDR3 has 12 residues. V was pared by 7 bases and J by 3 bases, with 9 bases between. CDR3 sequence (DNA): TGTGCCAGCAACCGGGGGGACTATGGCTACACCTTC. Protein product: CASNRGDYGYTF.

V and J are TRBV3-1 (or the pseudogene TRBV3-2) and TRBJ1-4; the D is unclear. Germline V CDR1 and CDR2: LGHDT, YNNKEL (reference sequence). Trimming removed 4 bases at V and 7 bases at J, with 7 bases between. CDR3 length equals 12 residues. CDR3 protein: CASSRGVEKLFF. The CDR3 coding sequence is TGTGCCAGCAGCCGCGGGGTTGAAAAACTGTTTTTT.

The genes are TRBV11-1 and TRBJ2-7, with TRBD2 as a possible D gene (6 bases). Germline CDR1 is SGHAT and CDR2 is FQDESV (reference sequence). V lost 0 bases to trimming and J lost 5 bases, with 14 bases between them. The CDR3 consists of 15 residues. The CDR3 loop is CASSLAEGGSHEQYF. In DNA, the CDR3 is TGTGCCAGCAGCTTAGCAGAGGGAGGTTCCCACGAGCAGTACTTC.

This clone was counted between two and nine times. The chain joins TRBV3-1 (or the pseudogene TRBV3-2) to TRBJ2-7, with no clear D. CDR3 length: 12 residues. The germline V gene encodes CDR1 LGHDT and CDR2 YNNKEL (reference sequence). V gave up 4 bases and J gave up 4 bases, with 8 bases separating them. This CDR3 reads CASSLAGYEQYF. CDR3 sequence (DNA): TGTGCCAGCAGCCTTGCCGGTTACGAGCAGTACTTC.

V gene TRBV28 combines with J gene TRBJ1-2; 7 bases are a match to TRBD1. The V gene's germline CDR1 is MDHEN and CDR2 SYDVKM. With 2 bases clipped from V and 2 bases from J, the junction kept 8 bases outside the gene matches. There are 16 residues in the CDR3. This CDR3 is CASSLRPDRRNYGYTF. The CDR3 region has the DNA TGTGCCAGCAGTTTACGCCCGGACAGGCGAAACTATGGCTACACCTTC.

This clone appeared once. V usage is TRBV10-3 and J usage is TRBJ2-2; 14 nucleotides align to TRBD2. The V and J ends lost 0 bases and 4 bases, in that order; junction bases with no gene match: 4. The CDR3 has 18 amino acids. Germline assignment: CDR1 ENHRY and CDR2 SYGVKD. CDR3 loop: CAISESGLAGVGTGELFF. CDR3 nucleotides: TGTGCCATCAGTGAGTCGGGACTAGCGGGAGTGGGCACCGGGGAGCTGTTTTTT.

The chain recombines TRBV5-1 with TRBJ1-5; 9 bases align to TRBD1. Germline CDR1 is SGHRS and CDR2 is YFSETQ. The CDR3 is 14 residues long. V lost 4 bases, J lost 7 bases, and 6 bases stayed unmatched. CDR3 region: CASSADRGGQPQHF. The CDR3 DNA follows: TGCGCCAGCAGCGCGGACAGGGGTGGCCAGCCCCAGCATTTT.

V and J are TRBV30 and TRBJ1-5; the D gene is possibly TRBD1 (6 bases). Deletions cut 6 bases from V and 4 bases from J, with 13 bases between. The CDR3 spans 13 residues. The germline gives CDR1 GTSNPN, CDR2 SVGIG (reference sequence). As DNA, the CDR3 is TGTGCCTGTACCGGGACACCTAATCAGCCCCAGCATTTT. Translation gives CACTGTPNQPQHF.

The rearrangement links TRBV24-1 to TRBJ2-5, with D tentatively TRBD2 (6 bases). Deletions cut 4 bases from V and 5 bases from J, with 19 bases between. The CDR3 has 16 residues. Germline values: CDR1 KGHDR, CDR2 SFDVKD. CDR3 amino acids: CATSEFFAGNEETQYF. The CDR3, as DNA: TGTGCCACCAGTGAGTTTTTTGCGGGGAACGAGGAGACCCAGTACTTC.

The gene calls are TRBV10-3 and TRBJ2-7; 8 nucleotides align to TRBD2. The CDR3 consists of 12 residues. The germline V gene has CDR1 ENHRY and CDR2 SYGVKD. J gave up 1 base and V 10 bases, and 3 bases lay outside the gene matches. In nucleotides, the CDR3 is TGTGCCACCGCGGGAGGTTCCTACGAGCAGTACTTC. This codes for CATAGGSYEQYF.